The present TCR beta chain was sequenced within a study of blood T cell repertoires in COVID-19. The CDR3 is 14 amino acids. V lost 7 bases and J 5 bases, leaving 17 bases between the germline ends. Per germline, CDR1 KGHSH and CDR2 LQKENI. This table comes from immunoSEQ multiplex PCR, and its TCRdb copy is limited to in-frame clones, with some not included. The data hold some 250,000 clones, with around 92% observed a single time. Adults between about 18 and 89 years of age took part from 20 to 25 US areas. The TCR sequence derives from a woman in her 30s with acute COVID-19. The rearrangement uses TRBV18 and TRBJ1-1; D perhaps matches TRBD1 (6 bases). Sequenced: PBMCs or T cells enriched from blood (not recorded which). The CDR3: CASYDRQWATEAFF. CDR3 nucleotides: TGTGCCAGCTACGACAGGCAGTGGGCGACTGAAGCTTTCTTT.